Below, one TCR beta chain is given with its context. This record comes from a study of prognosis after radiotherapy for stage I lung cancer. Across the whole study: A biologically effective dose of at least 100 Gy came via 3-5 SBRT fractions.

Germline loops: CDR1 SEHNR, CDR2 FQNEAQ (reference sequence). The CDR3 runs 16 residues. Amplicons of TCR beta CDR3 were generated from genomic DNA by two-round multiplex PCR. During first-round PCR, primers specific to each TRBV and TRBJ gene were used. TCRdb reanalysed the multiplex PCR reads using MiXCR and keeps one entry per CDR3 protein. The sample has about 16,000 distinct CDR3 sequences; approximately 44% are singletons. The chain links TRBV7-9 to TRBJ1-1; tentatively, D is TRBD1 (5 bases). The source is a donor aged 50 or older with non-small cell lung cancer. This material consisted of PBMCs, taken before or after stereotactic body radiation therapy (not recorded which). CDR3 sequence (DNA): TGTGCAGTAGGGAGCAGGGCATTATTAGGGAACACTGAAGCTTTCTTT. Protein sequence: CAVGSRALLGNTEAFF.